One and the same sample provided the 28 T cell receptor beta chains below, sequenced in a study of OX40 agonist ivuxolimab in advanced cancers. Profiled with immunoSEQ multiplex PCR; TCRdb holds only in-frame clones, not every one. The sample contains fewer than 70,000 clones, under 90% of which appear only once. The starting material was CD4+ or CD8+ T cells sorted from blood, obtained in a trial of the OX40 agonist ivuxolimab. Receptors were obtained from an adult with an advanced solid tumor such as melanoma, head and neck, liver or kidney cancer.

The chain recombines TRBV20-1 with TRBJ2-7; perhaps TRBD2 as D (5 bases). V was pared by 2 bases and J by 7 bases, with 9 bases between. CDR1 and CDR2 from the germline V gene are DFQATT and SNEGSKA (reference sequence). CDR3 length: 11 residues. CDR3 sequence: CSARSRREQYF. The CDR3, as DNA: TGCAGTGCTAGATCACGGAGGGAGCAGTACTTC.

V and J are TRBV18 and TRBJ2-5; 11 nucleotides match TRBD1. Trimming took 1 base from V and 5 from J; bases not matched to a gene: 12. Germline values: CDR1 KGHSH, CDR2 LQKENI. The CDR3 runs 18 residues. The CDR3 bases are TGTGCCAGCTCACCACGAGCGTCCGGACAGGGGGCCCGGGAGACCCAGTACTTC. As protein: CASSPRASGQGARETQYF.

The rearrangement uses TRBV5-1 and TRBJ2-1, with D hard to call. V was trimmed by 3 bases and J by 5 bases, leaving 12 bases between them. Germline V gene data show CDR1 as SGHRS and CDR2 as YFSETQ. CDR3 length equals 14 residues. DNA for the CDR3: TGCGCCAGCAGCTACCTCTCGGCGAACAATGAGCAGTTCTTC. Protein sequence: CASSYLSANNEQFF.

The J gene is TRBJ2-7, the V gene TRBV27; D remains unclear. CDR3 size: 13 residues. Trimming took off 2 bases at V and 6 bases at J, with 11 bases between the two ends. The germline CDR1 and CDR2 sequences are MNHEY and SMNVEV (reference sequence). CDR3 nucleotides: TGTGCCAGCAGTTTACTTAGGACGGGCGAGCAGTACTTC. This encodes CASSLLRTGEQYF.

This chain connects TRBV6-6 to TRBJ2-3; weak D call: TRBD1 (5 bases). Trimming took 4 bases from V and 2 from J, leaving 16 bases between them. The CDR3 length is 16 residues. Germline assignment: CDR1 MNHNY and CDR2 SVGAGI (reference sequence). The CDR3 DNA sequence: TGTGCCAGCAGTTCCCTCAGGGATACCATCACAGATACGCAGTATTTT. It codes for CASSSLRDTITDTQYF.

J is TRBJ1-1 and V is TRBV18; no clear D gene. Trimming took off 3 bases at V and 5 bases at J, with 10 bases between the two ends. Germline V gives CDR1 KGHSH, CDR2 LQKENI. The CDR3 is 13 amino acids. The CDR3 spells CASSPPDRTEAFF. The CDR3 DNA reads as TGTGCCAGCTCACCCCCGGACCGGACTGAAGCTTTCTTT.

The rearrangement joins TRBV9 to TRBJ2-1; 10 nucleotides line up with TRBD2. The CDR3 runs 18 residues. J lost 1 base, V lost 0 bases, and 7 bases had no gene match. In germline, CDR1 is SGDLS, CDR2 YYNGEE. For the CDR3, the DNA is TGTGCCAGCAGCGTAGGACTAGCGGGCATCGTTTCCTACAATGAGCAGTTCTTC. This encodes CASSVGLAGIVSYNEQFF.

The chain is built from TRBV7-2 and TRBJ1-2; 9 bases fit TRBD1. The length of the CDR3 is 14 residues. V trimming: 3 bases; J trimming: 5 bases; junction bases outside the gene matches: 4. From germline, CDR1 is SGHTA and CDR2 FQGNSA. The CDR3 region is CASSLDRGWYGYTF. The DNA for the CDR3 is TGTGCCAGCAGCTTGGACAGGGGATGGTATGGCTACACCTTC.

In regard to this clone: The same CDR3 is also encoded by other DNA sequences in this sample. J is TRBJ1-1 and V is TRBV5-1; D unclear. Looked up from germline, CDR1 is SGHRS and CDR2 is YFSETQ. V lost 1 base to trimming and J lost 3 bases, with 13 bases between them. This CDR3 spans 15 amino acids. CDR3 amino acids: CASSLIIGGDTEAFF. CDR3 in DNA: TGCGCCAGCAGCTTGATCATCGGCGGAGACACTGAAGCTTTCTTT.

V gene TRBV5-5 combines with J gene TRBJ2-1; 10 bases line up with TRBD2. V trimming: 2 bases; J trimming: 8 bases; junction bases outside the gene matches: 10. Germline V gene lookup returns CDR1 SGHKS and CDR2 YYEKEE (reference sequence). This CDR3 is 16 amino acids long. The CDR3 bases are TGTGCCAGCAGCTTTTTGTCTAGCGGGAGTTTGTATGAGCAGTTCTTC. As protein: CASSFLSSGSLYEQFF.

V and J are TRBV6-5 and TRBJ1-1; the D is unclear. The CDR3 has 11 residues. Deletions cut 6 bases from V and 3 bases from J, with 5 bases between. Germline V lookup: CDR1 MNHEY, CDR2 SVGAGI. The CDR3 DNA sequence: TGTGCCAGCAGGGAATACACTGAAGCTTTCTTT. Its protein is CASREYTEAFF.

The V call is TRBV6-4, the J call TRBJ2-2; TRBD1 might be the D (7 bases). Trimming shortened V by 2 bases and J by 11 bases, and 12 bases separated the two germline ends. This CDR3 spans 13 amino acids. From germline, CDR1 is MRHNA and CDR2 SNTAGT. The CDR3 region is CASSDRRGAELFF. In DNA, the CDR3 is TGTGCCAGCAGTGACCGCAGGGGGGCCGAGCTGTTTTTT.

This clone was recorded once. The V call is TRBV28, the J call TRBJ2-1; 16 positions agree with TRBD2. The CDR3 consists of 15 residues. J lost 11 bases, V lost 1 base, and 2 bases had no gene match. The germline CDR1 and CDR2 sequences are MDHEN and SYDVKM. The CDR3 loop reads CASSLLGLAGGKQFF. The CDR3 DNA reads TGTGCCAGCAGTTTATTGGGACTAGCGGGGGGGAAGCAGTTCTTC. Variable domain in full (rest from reference TRBV28 and TRBJ2-1): DVKVTQSSRYLVKRTGEKVFLECVQDMDHENMFWYRQDPGLGLRLIYFSYDVKMKEKGDIPEGYSVSREKKERFSLILESASTNQTSMYLCASSLLGLAGGKQFFGPGTRLTVL.

The chain carries TRBV10-3 and TRBJ1-4; tentative D call: TRBD1 (6 bases). This CDR3 is built from 13 residues. Germline CDR1 reads ENHRY; CDR2 reads SYGVKD. Trimming left V 4 bases short and J 6 bases short, with 9 bases between. CDR3 sequence: CAISGGGDEKLFF. The CDR3 DNA sequence: TGTGCCATCAGTGGCGGGGGCGATGAAAAACTGTTTTTT.

The chain joins TRBV10-3 to TRBJ1-2; D unresolved. From germline, CDR1 is ENHRY and CDR2 SYGVKD. The CDR3 has 12 amino acids. Trimming left V 2 bases short and J 8 bases short, with 9 bases between. The CDR3 DNA follows: TGTGCCATCAGTGAGGGGTTTATGGGCTACACCTTC. Encoded protein: CAISEGFMGYTF.

The chain is built from TRBV2 and TRBJ1-4; 7 positions agree with TRBD1. J was trimmed by 6 bases and V by 2 bases; bases with no gene match: 6. CDR1 is SNHLY, CDR2 FYNNEI, per germline. CDR3 length: 15 residues. CDR3 in DNA: TGTGCCAGCAGTGAACGACAGGGCCCATATGAAAAACTGTTTTTT. It codes for CASSERQGPYEKLFF.

The chain carries TRBV13 and TRBJ2-3; D is unclear. Germline values: CDR1 PRHDT, CDR2 FYEKMQ (reference sequence). The CDR3 sequence is 15 residues long. The V and J ends lost 5 bases and 0 bases respectively, with 12 bases between them. CDR3 amino acids: CASSVPLPSTDTQYF. In nucleotides, the CDR3 is TGTGCCAGCAGCGTCCCTCTACCTAGCACAGATACGCAGTATTTT.

The chain has TRBV19 and TRBJ2-1, with 10 bases matching TRBD2. The CDR3 has 16 amino acids. The V segment lost 8 bases and the J segment 0 bases; nucleotides outside the gene matches: 7. Per germline, CDR1 LNHDA and CDR2 SQIVND (reference sequence). The CDR3 DNA reads as TGTGCCAGTGGGTGGGCTAGCGGGGGCTCCTACAATGAGCAGTTCTTC. Residues: CASGWASGGSYNEQFF.

This clone occurred once. The V gene is TRBV19, the J gene TRBJ1-2, with D tentatively TRBD1 (6 bases). The CDR3 runs 14 residues. Germline-derived CDR1 and CDR2 are LNHDA and SQIVND (reference sequence). Trimming shortened V by 3 bases and J by 7 bases, and 15 bases separated the two germline ends. The CDR3 sequence: CASSMRGGEVGYTF. The CDR3 nucleotides read TGTGCCAGTAGTATGAGAGGGGGAGAGGTTGGCTACACCTTC.

The genes are TRBV5-6 and TRBJ2-1; tentatively, D is TRBD2 (5 bases). V lost 0 bases to trimming and J lost 7 bases, with 11 bases between them. This CDR3 contains 14 residues. Germline values: CDR1 SGHDT, CDR2 YYEEEE. The CDR3 bases are TGTGCCAGCAGCTTGGTAGGGAGTCAAAATGAGCAGTTCTTC. This gives the protein CASSLVGSQNEQFF.

This chain connects TRBV5-1 to TRBJ2-5; D uncertain. The CDR3 extends over 13 amino acids. Trimming took off 1 base at V and 2 bases at J, with 6 bases between the two ends. CDR1 is SGHRS, CDR2 YFSETQ, per germline. The CDR3 loop reads CASSLNLQETQYF. In DNA form, the CDR3 reads TGCGCCAGCAGCTTGAACTTACAAGAGACCCAGTACTTC.

The chain is built from TRBV10-3 and TRBJ2-2, with 12 bases that match TRBD2. V lost 6 bases to trimming and J lost 4 bases; unmatched junction nucleotides: 3. The CDR3 covers 15 residues. The V gene's germline CDR1 is ENHRY and CDR2 SYGVKD. The CDR3 protein is CAISPSGGVTGELFF. The CDR3, as DNA: TGTGCCATCAGCCCTAGCGGGGGGGTCACCGGGGAGCTGTTTTTT.

The chain links TRBV19 to TRBJ1-5; TRBD1 might be the D (6 bases). Germline values: CDR1 LNHDA, CDR2 SQIVND (reference sequence). Trimming pared 3 bases from V and 3 bases from J, leaving 12 bases between. This CDR3 has 15 residues. Written as DNA, the CDR3 is TGTGCCAGTAGTATTTCAGGGGCTCTCAATCAGCCCCAGCATTTT. Residues: CASSISGALNQPQHF.

This chain uses TRBV18 with TRBJ1-4; 9 nucleotides match TRBD1. V lost 1 base, J lost 8 bases, and 5 bases stayed unmatched. In germline, CDR1 is KGHSH, CDR2 LQKENI. The CDR3 sequence is 15 residues long. In DNA, the CDR3 is TGTGCCAGCTCACCACTGGGACAGGGTGAAGAAAAACTGTTTTTT. Its translation is CASSPLGQGEEKLFF.

With respect to this clone: One junction end disagrees with the germline gene, perhaps due to a read error. Written as DNA, the CDR3 is TGTGCCAGTAGTGTCCGACACCGACCGGGACAGGGCCATCACCAACTTTTC. It is translated as CASSVRHRPGQGHHQLF. The chain combines TRBV19 with TRBJ2-4, with TRBD1 identical over 9 bases. This CDR3 has 17 amino acids. Germline CDR1 reads LNHDA; CDR2 reads SQIVND (reference sequence).

The table lists this clone with a count of one. In DNA, the CDR3 is TGTGCCAGCAGTTTTGGGGGGGCAGTTACTTCCTACGAGCAGTACTTC. This translates into CASSFGGAVTSYEQYF. The rearrangement uses TRBV28 and TRBJ2-7; D may be TRBD2 (7 bases). Between the trimmed V and J ends, which lost 3 bases and 1 base, there was a span of 16 bases. Germline V lookup: CDR1 MDHEN, CDR2 SYDVKM. This CDR3 comprises 16 residues.

This chain uses TRBV30 with TRBJ1-1, with a weak D call TRBD1 (6 bases). The CDR3 runs 12 residues. The germline V gene encodes CDR1 GTSNPN and CDR2 SVGIG (reference sequence). V was trimmed by 8 bases and J by 2 bases, leaving 12 bases between them. The CDR3 here is CAGGQTNTEAFF. The CDR3 DNA reads as TGTGCCGGGGGCCAAACTAACACTGAAGCTTTCTTT.

V is TRBV14 and J is TRBJ2-1; D is unresolved. Germline V lookup: CDR1 SGHDN, CDR2 FVKESK. The CDR3 is 12 residues long. The germline V and J ends were trimmed by 0 bases and 12 bases, with 9 bases remaining between them. CDR3 sequence reads: CASSQDLGSQFF. The CDR3 bases are TGTGCCAGCAGCCAAGATCTCGGATCGCAGTTCTTC.